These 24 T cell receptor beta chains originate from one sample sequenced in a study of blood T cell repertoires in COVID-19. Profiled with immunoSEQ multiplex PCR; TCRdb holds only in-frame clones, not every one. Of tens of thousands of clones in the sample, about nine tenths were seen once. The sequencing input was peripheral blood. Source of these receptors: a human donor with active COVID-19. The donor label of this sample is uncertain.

The CDR3 reads CASNSGISGNTIYF. The CDR3 DNA follows: TGTGCCAGCAACTCGGGGATCTCTGGAAACACCATATATTTT. V usage is TRBV5-6 and J usage is TRBJ1-3; D gene unclear. Trimming stripped 6 bases from V and 0 bases from J, with 10 bases between. The CDR3 contains 14 residues. Germline V gene sequence: CDR1 SGHDT, CDR2 YYEEEE.

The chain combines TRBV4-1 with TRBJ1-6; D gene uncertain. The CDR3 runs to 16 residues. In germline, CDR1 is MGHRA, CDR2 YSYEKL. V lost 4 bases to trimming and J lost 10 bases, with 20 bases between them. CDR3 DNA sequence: TGCGCCAGCAGCCCGATCCTAGCGGGCGGAGGGTCACCCCTCCACTTT. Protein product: CASSPILAGGGSPLHF.

DNA for the CDR3: TGTGCCAGCAAAAGCAATGAAAAACTGTTTTTT. This translates into CASKSNEKLFF. This rearrangement joins TRBV2 to TRBJ1-4; D unresolved. The CDR3 runs to 11 residues. Germline V lookup: CDR1 SNHLY, CDR2 FYNNEI. Trimming shortened V by 7 bases and J by 5 bases, and 5 bases separated the two germline ends.

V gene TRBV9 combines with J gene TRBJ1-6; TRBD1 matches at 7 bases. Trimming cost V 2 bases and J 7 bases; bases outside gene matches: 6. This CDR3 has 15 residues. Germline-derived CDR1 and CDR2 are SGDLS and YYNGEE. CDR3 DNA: TGTGCCAGCAGCGTCGCCGGGACAGCGAATTCACCCCTCCACTTT. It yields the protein CASSVAGTANSPLHF. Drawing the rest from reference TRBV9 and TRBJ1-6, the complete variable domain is DSGVTQTPKHLITATGQRVTLRCSPRSGDLSVYWYQQSLDQGLQFLIQYYNGEERAKGNILERFSAQQFPDLHSELNLSSLELGDSALYFCASSVAGTANSPLHFGNGTRLTVT.

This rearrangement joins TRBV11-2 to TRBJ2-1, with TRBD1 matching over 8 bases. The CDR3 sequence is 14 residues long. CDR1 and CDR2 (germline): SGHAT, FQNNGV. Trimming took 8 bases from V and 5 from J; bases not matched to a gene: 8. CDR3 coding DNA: TGTGCCAGCCAGCGCGGACAGGGTAACAATGAGCAGTTCTTC. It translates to CASQRGQGNNEQFF.

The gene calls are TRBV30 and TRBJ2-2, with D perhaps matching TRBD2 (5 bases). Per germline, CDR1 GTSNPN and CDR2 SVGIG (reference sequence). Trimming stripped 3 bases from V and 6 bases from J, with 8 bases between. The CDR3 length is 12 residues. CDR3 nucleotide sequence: TGTGCCTGGAGCCGCGGGCCCGGGGAGCTGTTTTTT. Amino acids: CAWSRGPGELFF.

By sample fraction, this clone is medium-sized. The CDR3 nucleotides read TGTGCCAGCAGTTCGGACAGTAGCAATCAGCCCCAGCATTTT. This codes for CASSSDSSNQPQHF. The V gene is TRBV28, the J gene TRBJ1-5, with D tentatively TRBD1 (6 bases). The CDR3 totals 14 residues. Trimming stripped 4 bases from V and 0 bases from J, with 7 bases between. Germline V lookup: CDR1 MDHEN, CDR2 SYDVKM.

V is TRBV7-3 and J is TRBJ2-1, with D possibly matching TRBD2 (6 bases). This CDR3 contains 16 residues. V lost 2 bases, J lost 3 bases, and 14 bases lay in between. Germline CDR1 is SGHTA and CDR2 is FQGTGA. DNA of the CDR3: TGTGCCAGCAGCTTAGGTGGGGGGATCAGCTACAATGAGCAGTTCTTC. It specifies CASSLGGGISYNEQFF.

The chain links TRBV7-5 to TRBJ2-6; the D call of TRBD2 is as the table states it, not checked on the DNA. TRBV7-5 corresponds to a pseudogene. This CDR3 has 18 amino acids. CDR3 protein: CVRSLGGLSRAGANVLTF. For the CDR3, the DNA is TGTGTCAGAAGCTTGGGGGGTTTGTCGAGGGCTGGGGCCAACGTCCTGACTTTC.

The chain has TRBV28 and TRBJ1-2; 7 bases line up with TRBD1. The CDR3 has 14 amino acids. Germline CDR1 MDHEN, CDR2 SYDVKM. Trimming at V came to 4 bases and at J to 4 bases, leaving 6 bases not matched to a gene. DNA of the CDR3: TGTGCCAGCAGTTATGGGACAGCCGGCTATGGCTACACCTTC. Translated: CASSYGTAGYGYTF.

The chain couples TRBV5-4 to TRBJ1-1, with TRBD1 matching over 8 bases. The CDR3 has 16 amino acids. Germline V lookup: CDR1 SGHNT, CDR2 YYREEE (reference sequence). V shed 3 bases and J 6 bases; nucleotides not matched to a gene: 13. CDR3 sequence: CASSSLLGQGRAEAFF. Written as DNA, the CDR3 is TGTGCCAGCAGCTCATTATTAGGACAGGGAAGGGCTGAAGCTTTCTTT. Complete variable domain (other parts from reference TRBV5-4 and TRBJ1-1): ETGVTQSPTHLIKTRGQQVTLRCSSQSGHNTVSWYQQALGQGPQFIFQYYREEENGRGNFPPRFSGLQFPNYSSELNVNALELDDSALYLCASSSLLGQGRAEAFFGQGTRLTVV.

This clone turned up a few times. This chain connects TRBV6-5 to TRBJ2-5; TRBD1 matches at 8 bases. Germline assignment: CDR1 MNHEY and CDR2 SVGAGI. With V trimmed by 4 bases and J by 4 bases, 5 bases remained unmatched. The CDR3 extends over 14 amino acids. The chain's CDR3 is CASSFQGARETQYF. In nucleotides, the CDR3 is TGTGCCAGCAGTTTTCAGGGGGCTCGAGAGACCCAGTACTTC.

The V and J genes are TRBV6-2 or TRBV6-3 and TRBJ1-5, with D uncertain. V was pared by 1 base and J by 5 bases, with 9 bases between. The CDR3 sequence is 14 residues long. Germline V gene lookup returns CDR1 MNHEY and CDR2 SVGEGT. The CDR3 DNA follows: TGTGCCAGCAGTTACTTGAGGGAGGATCAGCCCCAGCATTTT. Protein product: CASSYLREDQPQHF.

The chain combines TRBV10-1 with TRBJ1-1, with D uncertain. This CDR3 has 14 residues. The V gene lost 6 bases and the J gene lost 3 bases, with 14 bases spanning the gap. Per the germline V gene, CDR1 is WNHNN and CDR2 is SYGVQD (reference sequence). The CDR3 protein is CASSKSRWDTEAFF. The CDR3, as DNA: TGCGCCAGCAGCAAATCTAGGTGGGACACTGAAGCTTTCTTT.

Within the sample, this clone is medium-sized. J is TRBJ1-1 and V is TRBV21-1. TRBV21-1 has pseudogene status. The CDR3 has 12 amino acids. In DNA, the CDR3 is TGTGCCAGCAGCAAAGGGGACTTGGGGGCTTTCTTT. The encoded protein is CASSKGDLGAFF.

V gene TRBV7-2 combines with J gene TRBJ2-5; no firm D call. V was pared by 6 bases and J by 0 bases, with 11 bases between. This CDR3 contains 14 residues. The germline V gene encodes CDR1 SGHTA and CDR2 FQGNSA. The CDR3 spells CASSNSANQETQYF. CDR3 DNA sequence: TGTGCCAGCAGTAACTCAGCGAACCAAGAGACCCAGTACTTC.

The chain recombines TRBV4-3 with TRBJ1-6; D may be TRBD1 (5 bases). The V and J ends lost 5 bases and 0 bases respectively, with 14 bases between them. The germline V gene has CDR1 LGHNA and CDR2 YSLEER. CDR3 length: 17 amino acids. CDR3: CASSNARGSSYNSPLHF. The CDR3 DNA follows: TGCGCCAGCAGCAATGCCCGGGGGAGCTCCTATAATTCACCCCTCCACTTT.

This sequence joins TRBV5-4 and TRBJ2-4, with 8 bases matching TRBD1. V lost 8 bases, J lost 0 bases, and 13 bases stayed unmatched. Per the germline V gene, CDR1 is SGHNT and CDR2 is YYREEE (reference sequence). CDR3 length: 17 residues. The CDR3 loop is CARDRAQKRLAKNIQYF. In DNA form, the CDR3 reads TGTGCCAGGGACAGGGCCCAAAAACGGCTAGCCAAAAACATTCAGTACTTC.

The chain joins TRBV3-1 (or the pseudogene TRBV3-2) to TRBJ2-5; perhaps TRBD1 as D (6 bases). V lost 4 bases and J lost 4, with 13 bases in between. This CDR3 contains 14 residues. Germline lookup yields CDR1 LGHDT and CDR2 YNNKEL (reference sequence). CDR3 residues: CASSPVQGRETQYF. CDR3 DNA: TGTGCCAGCAGCCCGGTGCAGGGGAGAGAGACCCAGTACTTC.

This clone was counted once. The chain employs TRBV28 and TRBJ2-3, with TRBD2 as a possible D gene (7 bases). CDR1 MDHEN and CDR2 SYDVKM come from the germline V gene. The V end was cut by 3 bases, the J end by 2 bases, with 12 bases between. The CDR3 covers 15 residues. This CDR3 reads CASSFGGGYTDTQYF. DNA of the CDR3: TGTGCCAGCAGTTTCGGCGGGGGCTACACAGATACGCAGTATTTT.

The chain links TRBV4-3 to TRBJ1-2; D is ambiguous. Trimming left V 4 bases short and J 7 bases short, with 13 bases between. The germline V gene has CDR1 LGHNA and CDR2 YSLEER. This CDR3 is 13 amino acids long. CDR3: CASSPGGSAGYTF. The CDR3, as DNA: TGCGCCAGCAGCCCAGGAGGAAGTGCTGGCTACACCTTC.

CDR3 sequence reads: CATSSDRYTEAFF. CDR3 bases: TGTGCCACCAGCAGCGACAGGTACACTGAAGCTTTCTTT. The genes are TRBV15 and TRBJ1-1; the D gene is possibly TRBD1 (6 bases). Between the trimmed V and J ends, which lost 3 bases and 3 bases, there was a span of 8 bases. The CDR3 loop spans 13 amino acids. Germline assignment: CDR1 LNHNV and CDR2 YYDKDF (reference sequence).

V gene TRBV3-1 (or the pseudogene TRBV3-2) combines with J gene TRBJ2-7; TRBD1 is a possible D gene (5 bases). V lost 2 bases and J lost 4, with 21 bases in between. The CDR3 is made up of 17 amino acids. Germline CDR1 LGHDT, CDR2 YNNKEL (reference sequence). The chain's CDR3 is CASSQRVSAGLLYEQYF. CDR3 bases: TGTGCCAGCAGCCAAAGGGTGTCGGCAGGGCTACTATACGAGCAGTACTTC.

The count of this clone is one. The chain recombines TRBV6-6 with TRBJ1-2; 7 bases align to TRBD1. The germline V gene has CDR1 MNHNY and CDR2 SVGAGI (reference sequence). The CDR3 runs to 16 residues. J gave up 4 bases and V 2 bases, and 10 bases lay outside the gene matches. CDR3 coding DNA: TGTGCCAGCAGTTACGGGCTTGACAGGGAAGGCTATGGCTACACCTTC. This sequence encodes CASSYGLDREGYGYTF.